The table lists the clone carrying this TCR beta chain with many counts. Its antigen is not identified. The donor group consisted entirely of healthy Caucasians. The CDR3 is 14 residues long. V was clipped by 6 bases and J by 5 bases; unmatched bases: 4. MiXCR was run by TCRdb on the 5' RACE reads, yielding one entry per CDR3 protein. The table records 460,000 or so distinct CDR3 sequences, 14% of them present only once. These data belong to a study of identical twins. Study-wide findings and caveats: Cord blood's abundant beta clonotypes had fewer insertions, unlike memory repertoires.

This sample also belongs to another study, concerning yellow fever vaccine responses in identical twins.

The receptor's source is a woman aged 18 to 35 in good health. V and J are TRBV12-3 or TRBV12-4 and TRBJ2-5; 12 bases are shared with TRBD2. Source material: CD4+ T cells sorted from blood. The CDR3 spells CASRRLAGEETQYF. Here the CDR3 DNA reads TGTGCCAGCAGAAGACTAGCGGGAGAGGAGACCCAGTACTTC.